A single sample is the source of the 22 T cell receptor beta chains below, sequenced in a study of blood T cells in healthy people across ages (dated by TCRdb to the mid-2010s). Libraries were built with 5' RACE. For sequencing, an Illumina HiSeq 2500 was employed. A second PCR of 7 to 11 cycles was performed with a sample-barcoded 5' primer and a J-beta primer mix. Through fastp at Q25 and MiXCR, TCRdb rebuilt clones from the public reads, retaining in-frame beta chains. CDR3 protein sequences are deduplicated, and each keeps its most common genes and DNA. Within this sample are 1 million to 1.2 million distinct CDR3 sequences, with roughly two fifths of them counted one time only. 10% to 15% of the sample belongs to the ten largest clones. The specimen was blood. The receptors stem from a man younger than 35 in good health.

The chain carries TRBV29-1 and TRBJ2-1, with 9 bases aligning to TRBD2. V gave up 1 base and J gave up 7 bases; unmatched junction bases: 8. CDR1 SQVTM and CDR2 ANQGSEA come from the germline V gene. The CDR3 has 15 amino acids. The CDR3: CSVEAPGLAWNEQFF. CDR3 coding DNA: TGCAGCGTTGAAGCACCGGGACTAGCTTGGAATGAGCAGTTCTTC.

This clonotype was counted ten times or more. Written as DNA, the CDR3 is TGTGCCAGCAGTGATACTAGTTACACAGATACGCAGTATTTT. This encodes CASSDTSYTDTQYF. The chain has TRBV27 and TRBJ2-3; D possibly corresponds to TRBD2 (5 bases). Germline V lookup: CDR1 MNHEY, CDR2 SMNVEV (reference sequence). The CDR3 totals 14 residues. Trimming took off 5 bases at V and 2 bases at J, with 11 bases between the two ends.

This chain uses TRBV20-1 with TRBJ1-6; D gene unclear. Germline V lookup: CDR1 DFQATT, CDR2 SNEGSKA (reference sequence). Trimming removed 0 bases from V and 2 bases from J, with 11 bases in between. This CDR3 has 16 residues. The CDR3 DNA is TGCAGTGCTAGAGACGGGGAACTGGCCTATAATTCACCCCTCCACTTT. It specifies CSARDGELAYNSPLHF.

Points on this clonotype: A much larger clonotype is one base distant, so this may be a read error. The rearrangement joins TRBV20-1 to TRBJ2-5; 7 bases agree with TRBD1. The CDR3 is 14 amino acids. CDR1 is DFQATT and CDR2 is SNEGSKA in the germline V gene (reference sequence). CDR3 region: CSTRLGTAQETQYF. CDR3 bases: TGCAGTACTAGACTCGGGACAGCCCAAGAGACCCAGTACTTC.

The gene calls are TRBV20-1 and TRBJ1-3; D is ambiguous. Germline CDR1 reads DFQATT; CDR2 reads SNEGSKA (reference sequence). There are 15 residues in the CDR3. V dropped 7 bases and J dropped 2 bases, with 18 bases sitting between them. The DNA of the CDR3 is TGCAGTGTTGAAACCCCGGGCCCCGCTGGAAACACCATATATTTT. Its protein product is CSVETPGPAGNTIYF.

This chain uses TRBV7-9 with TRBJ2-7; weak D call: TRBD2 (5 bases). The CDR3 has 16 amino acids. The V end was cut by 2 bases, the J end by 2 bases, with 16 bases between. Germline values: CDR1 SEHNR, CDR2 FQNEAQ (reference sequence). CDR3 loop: CASSLSGGDAPYEQYF. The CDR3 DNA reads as TGTGCCAGCAGCTTATCAGGAGGAGACGCTCCCTACGAGCAGTACTTC.

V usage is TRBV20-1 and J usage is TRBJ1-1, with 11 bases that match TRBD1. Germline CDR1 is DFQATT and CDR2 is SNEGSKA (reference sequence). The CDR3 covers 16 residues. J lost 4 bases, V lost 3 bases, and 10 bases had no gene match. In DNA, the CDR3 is TGCAGTGCTAGGGGACAGGGGGGTCAGTGGGTCACTGAAGCTTTCTTT. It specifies CSARGQGGQWVTEAFF.

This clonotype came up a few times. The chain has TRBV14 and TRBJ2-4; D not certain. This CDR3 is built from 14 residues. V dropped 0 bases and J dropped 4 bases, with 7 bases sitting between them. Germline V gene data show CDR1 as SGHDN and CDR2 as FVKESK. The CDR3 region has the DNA TGTGCCAGCAGCCAAGACACGGTGAAAAACATTCAGTACTTC. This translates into CASSQDTVKNIQYF.

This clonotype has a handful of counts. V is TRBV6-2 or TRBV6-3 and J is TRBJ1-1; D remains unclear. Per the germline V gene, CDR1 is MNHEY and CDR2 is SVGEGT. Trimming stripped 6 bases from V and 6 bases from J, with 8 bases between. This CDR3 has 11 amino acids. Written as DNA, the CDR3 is TGTGCCAGCAGGACCCTCGCTGAAGCTTTCTTT. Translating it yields CASRTLAEAFF.

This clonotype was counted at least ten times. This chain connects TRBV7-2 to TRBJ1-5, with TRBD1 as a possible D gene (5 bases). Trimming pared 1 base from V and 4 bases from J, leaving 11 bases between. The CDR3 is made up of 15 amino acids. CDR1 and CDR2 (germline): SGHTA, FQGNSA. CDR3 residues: CASSLEGLKNQPQHF. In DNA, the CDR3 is TGTGCCAGCAGCTTAGAGGGGCTCAAGAATCAGCCCCAGCATTTT.

CDR3 DNA: TGTGCCAGCAGCTCCGGGACAGGGTCCCCTATGGGCACTGAAGCTTTCTTT. Translating gives CASSSGTGSPMGTEAFF. This chain uses TRBV7-9 with TRBJ1-1; 9 nucleotides agree with TRBD1. Trimming cost V 4 bases and J 4 bases; bases outside gene matches: 13. This CDR3 is built from 17 residues. Germline V gene lookup returns CDR1 SEHNR and CDR2 FQNEAQ (reference sequence).

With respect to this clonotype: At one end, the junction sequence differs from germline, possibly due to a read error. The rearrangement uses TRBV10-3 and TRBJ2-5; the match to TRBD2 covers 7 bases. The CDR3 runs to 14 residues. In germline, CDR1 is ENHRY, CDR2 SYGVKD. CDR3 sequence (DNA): TGTGCCATCAGTGGGACTAGTCACGCAGAGACCCGGTACTTC. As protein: CAISGTSHAETRYF.

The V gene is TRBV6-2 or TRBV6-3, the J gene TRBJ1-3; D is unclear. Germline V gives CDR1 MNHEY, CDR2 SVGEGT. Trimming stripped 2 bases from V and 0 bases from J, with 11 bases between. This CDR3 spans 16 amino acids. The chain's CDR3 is CASSYAGPSSGNTIYF. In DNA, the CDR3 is TGTGCCAGCAGTTACGCCGGTCCCAGCTCTGGAAACACCATATATTTT.

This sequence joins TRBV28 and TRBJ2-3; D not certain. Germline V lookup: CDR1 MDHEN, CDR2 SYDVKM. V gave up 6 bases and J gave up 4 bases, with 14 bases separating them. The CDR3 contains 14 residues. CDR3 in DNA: TGTGCCAGCAGCCGGAACGAGATCGCAGATACGCAGTATTTT. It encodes CASSRNEIADTQYF.

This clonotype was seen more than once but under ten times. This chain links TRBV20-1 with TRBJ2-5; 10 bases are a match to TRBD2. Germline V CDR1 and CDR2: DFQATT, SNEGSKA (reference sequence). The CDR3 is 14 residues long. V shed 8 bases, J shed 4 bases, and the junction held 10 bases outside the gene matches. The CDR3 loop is CSWKLSSGGETQYF. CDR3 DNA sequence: TGCAGTTGGAAGCTCTCTAGCGGGGGAGAGACCCAGTACTTC.

DNA for the CDR3: TGTGCCAGCAGCCAAATTGGCGGGGGACTCCAAGAGACCCAGTACTTC. Amino acids: CASSQIGGGLQETQYF. The chain carries TRBV4-2 and TRBJ2-5; TRBD2 matches at 7 bases. There are 16 residues in the CDR3. The germline gives CDR1 LGHNA, CDR2 YNFKEQ. The trim removed 2 bases at V and 1 base at J, leaving 7 bases unmatched.

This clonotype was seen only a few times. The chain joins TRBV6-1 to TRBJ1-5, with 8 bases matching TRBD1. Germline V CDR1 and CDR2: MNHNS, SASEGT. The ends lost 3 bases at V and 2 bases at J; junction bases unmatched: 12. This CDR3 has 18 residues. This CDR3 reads CASSDRPDRGVGNQPQHF. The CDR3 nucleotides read TGTGCCAGCAGTGACCGCCCAGACAGGGGAGTGGGCAATCAGCCCCAGCATTTT.

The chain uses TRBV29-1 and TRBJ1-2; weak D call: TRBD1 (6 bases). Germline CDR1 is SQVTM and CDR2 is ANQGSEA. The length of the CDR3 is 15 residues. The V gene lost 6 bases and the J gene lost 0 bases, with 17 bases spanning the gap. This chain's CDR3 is CSVSARQVPNYGYTF. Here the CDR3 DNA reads TGCAGCGTGTCCGCCCGACAGGTGCCTAACTATGGCTACACCTTC.

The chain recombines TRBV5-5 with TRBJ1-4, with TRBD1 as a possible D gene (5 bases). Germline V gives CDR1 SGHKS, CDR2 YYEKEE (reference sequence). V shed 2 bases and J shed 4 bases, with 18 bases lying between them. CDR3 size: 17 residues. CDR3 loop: CASSLDSPQRINEKLFF. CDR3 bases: TGTGCCAGCAGCTTAGACAGTCCCCAAAGGATTAATGAAAAACTGTTTTTT.

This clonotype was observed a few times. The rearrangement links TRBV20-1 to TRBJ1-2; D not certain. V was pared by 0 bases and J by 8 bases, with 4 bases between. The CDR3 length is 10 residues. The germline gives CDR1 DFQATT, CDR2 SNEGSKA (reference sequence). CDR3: CSARDQGYTF. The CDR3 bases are TGCAGTGCTAGAGATCAAGGCTACACCTTC.

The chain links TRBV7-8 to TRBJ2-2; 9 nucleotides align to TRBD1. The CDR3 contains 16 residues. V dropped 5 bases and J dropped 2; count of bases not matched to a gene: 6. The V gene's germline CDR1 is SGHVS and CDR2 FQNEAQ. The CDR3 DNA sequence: TGTGCCAGCAGCCCTAACAGGGGGCGAAACACCGGGGAGCTGTTTTTT. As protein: CASSPNRGRNTGELFF.

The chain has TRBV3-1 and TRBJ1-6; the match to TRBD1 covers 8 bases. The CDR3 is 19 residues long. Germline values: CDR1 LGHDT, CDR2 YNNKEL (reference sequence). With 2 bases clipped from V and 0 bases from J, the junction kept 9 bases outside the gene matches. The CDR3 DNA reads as TGTGCCAGCAGCCAATCGGGACAGGCCTTAAGCTCCTATAATTCACCCCTCCACTTT. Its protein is CASSQSGQALSSYNSPLHF.